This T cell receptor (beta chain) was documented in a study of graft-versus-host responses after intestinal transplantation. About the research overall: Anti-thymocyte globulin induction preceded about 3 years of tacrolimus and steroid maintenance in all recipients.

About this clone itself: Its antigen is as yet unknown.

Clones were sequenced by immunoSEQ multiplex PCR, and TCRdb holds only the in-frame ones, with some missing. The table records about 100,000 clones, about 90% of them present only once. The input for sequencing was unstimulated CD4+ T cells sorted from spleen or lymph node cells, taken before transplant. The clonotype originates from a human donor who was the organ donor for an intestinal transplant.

Written as DNA, the CDR3 is TGTGCCAGCAGTTTAAAGGTTACCTACGAGCAGTACTTC. Protein sequence: CASSLKVTYEQYF. The chain employs TRBV28 and TRBJ2-7, with D uncertain. The germline V gene encodes CDR1 MDHEN and CDR2 SYDVKM. The CDR3 has 13 residues. The germline V and J ends were trimmed by 2 bases and 2 bases, with 7 bases remaining between them.